The clone carrying this T cell receptor (beta chain) showed up just a few times. The sample has other DNA sequences that encode this CDR3 too. Generated by immunoSEQ multiplex PCR, the TCRdb table keeps only in-frame clones and is missing some. The table lists about 40,000 clones, 70% to 90% of them singletons. Germline values: CDR1 SGHDN, CDR2 FVKESK. V was clipped by 6 bases and J by 2 bases, with 10 bases between them. CDR3 length: 13 residues. The data stem from a study of blood T cell repertoires in COVID-19. Study overall: The samples span acute and convalescent COVID-19 from the United States, Italy and Spain.

The TCR comes from a man between 65 and 85 years old with active COVID-19. V usage is TRBV14 and J usage is TRBJ2-5; D possibly corresponds to TRBD1 (6 bases). Source material: peripheral blood. This CDR3 is CASSWTAQETQYF. Written as DNA, the CDR3 is TGTGCCAGCAGTTGGACAGCTCAAGAGACCCAGTACTTC.